This is a list of T cell receptor beta chains from one sample in a study of chemoradiotherapy in HPV16-positive cancers. The method was immunoSEQ multiplex PCR; TCRdb's version includes in-frame clones alone and lacks a portion of them. The sample has about 3,000 clones; more than 75% are singletons. Sequenced here: tumor tissue, sampled from a patient who underwent chemoradiotherapy. These receptors all stem from a human donor with HPV-associated anogenital cancer. The CDR3 runs from the conserved cysteine through the conserved F or W. The order of the fields is J gene, D gene, V gene, CDR3 DNA, CDR3 protein. A D gene is named only where the DNA matches it firmly.

J: TRBJ2-5
D: TRBD2
V: TRBV2
DNA: TGTGCCAGCAGGATACTAGCGGGGGGGCCTCAAGAGACCCAGTACTTC
CDR3: CASRILAGGPQETQYF

J: TRBJ1-1
D: TRBD1
V: TRBV6-6
DNA: TGTGCCAGCAGTCTCGGGACAGAGGTGAACACTGAAGCTTTCTTT
CDR3: CASSLGTEVNTEAFF

J: TRBJ1-1
D: TRBD1
V: TRBV28
DNA: TGTGCCAGCAGTAATCACCATGGGACAGGGGAGGCCACTGAAGCTTTCTTT
CDR3: CASSNHHGTGEATEAFF

J: TRBJ1-1
D: TRBD1
V: TRBV11-1
DNA: TGTGCCAGCAGCCAAGGACAGGGTCCCTTGAACACTGAAGCTTTCTTT
CDR3: CASSQGQGPLNTEAFF

J: TRBJ2-7
D: .
V: TRBV7-2
DNA: TGTGCCAGCAGCTTAGGGCCCCCACCCCTCTACGAGCAGTACTTC
CDR3: CASSLGPPPLYEQYF

J: TRBJ2-3
D: TRBD2
V: TRBV28
DNA: TGTGCCAGCAGTCCCGGGGGGGCTAGCACAGATACGCAGTATTTT
CDR3: CASSPGGASTDTQYF

J: TRBJ1-2
D: .
V: TRBV4-1
DNA: TGCGCCAGCAGCCAAGGTAGGGCCGAGGGGCTCTATGGCTACACCTTC
CDR3: CASSQGRAEGLYGYTF

J: TRBJ2-5
D: .
V: TRBV5-4
DNA: TGTGCCAGCAGCTTTGGCCCTCCAACAGGGATGGAGACCCAGTACTTC
CDR3: CASSFGPPTGMETQYF

J: TRBJ2-3
D: TRBD2
V: TRBV2
DNA: TGTGCCAGCAGTGCTGAGCGGGGGGTAGATACGCAGTATTTT
CDR3: CASSAERGVDTQYF

J: TRBJ2-1
D: TRBD2
V: TRBV30
DNA: TGTGCCTGGACTAGCGGGAGGTCTGGGTACAATGAGCAGTTCTTC
CDR3: CAWTSGRSGYNEQFF